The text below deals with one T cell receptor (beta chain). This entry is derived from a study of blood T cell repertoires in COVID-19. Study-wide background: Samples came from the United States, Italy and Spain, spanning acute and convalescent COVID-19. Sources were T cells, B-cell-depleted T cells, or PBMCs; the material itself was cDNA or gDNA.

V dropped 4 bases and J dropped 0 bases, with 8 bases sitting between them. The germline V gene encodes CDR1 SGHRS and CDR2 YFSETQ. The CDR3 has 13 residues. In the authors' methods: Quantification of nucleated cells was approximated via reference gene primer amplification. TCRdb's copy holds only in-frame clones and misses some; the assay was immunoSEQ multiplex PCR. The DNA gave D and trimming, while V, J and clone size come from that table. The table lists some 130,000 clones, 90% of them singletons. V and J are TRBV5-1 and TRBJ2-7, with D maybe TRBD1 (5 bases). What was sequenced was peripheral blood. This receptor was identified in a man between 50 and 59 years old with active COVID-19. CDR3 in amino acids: CASSARDSYEQYF. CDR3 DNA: TGCGCCAGCAGCGCCAGGGACTCCTACGAGCAGTACTTC.